The entry below gives a single T cell receptor beta chain sequence along with its context. These data are taken from a study of blood T cell repertoires in COVID-19. Study-level background: The study drew acute and convalescent COVID-19 samples from the United States, Italy and Spain.

The authors' processing: Estimation of nucleated cell counts was performed using reference gene primer amplification. Sequenced by immunoSEQ multiplex PCR; TCRdb stores in-frame clones only, minus some. That table furnishes V, J and clone size, whereas the DNA furnished D and trimming. In the table there are roughly 460,000 clones, around 90% of which are singletons. Patients from Seattle were sampled longitudinally, starting during active infection. V lost 2 bases, J lost 2 bases, and 8 bases stayed unmatched. CDR1 SQVTM and CDR2 ANQGSEA come from the germline V gene. The CDR3 consists of 15 residues.

Sequenced material: peripheral blood. The source is a man aged 18 to 35 with COVID-19, enrolled during active disease. J is TRBJ2-5 and V is TRBV29-1; 7 bases map to TRBD1. The CDR3 sequence is CSVEQVPGQQETQYF. CDR3 in DNA: TGCAGCGTTGAACAGGTCCCGGGACAGCAAGAGACCCAGTACTTC.